These 28 T cell receptor beta chains came from one sample sequenced in a study of Graves' ophthalmopathy and Graves' hyperthyroidism. RNA transcripts served as template for amplifying TCR beta CDR3 sequences. Following a first-round RT-PCR that used HTBI primers, a second-round multiplex PCR was carried out. TCRdb re-analysed the multiplex PCR reads in MiXCR, keeping a single row per CDR3 protein. The data show approximately 210,000 distinct CDR3 sequences, 25% to 30% seen once. The sequencing sample was made of peripheral blood. The source of these receptors is a man aged 45-65 years with Graves' ophthalmopathy.

J is TRBJ1-1 and V is TRBV6-2 or TRBV6-3, with D uncertain. The germline V gene has CDR1 MNHEY and CDR2 SVGEGT. The ends were cut back, 7 bases at V and 1 base at J, with 10 bases in the middle. CDR3 length: 13 amino acids. This chain's CDR3 is CASKGQRNTEAFF. CDR3 bases: TGTGCCAGCAAGGGCCAGAGGAACACTGAAGCTTTCTTT.

The sample holds one count of this clonotype. This chain links TRBV24-1 with TRBJ1-2; 8 bases agree with TRBD1. The CDR3 has 14 residues. Germline V CDR1 and CDR2: KGHDR, SFDVKD. Trimming removed 4 bases from V and 4 bases from J; junction bases left unmatched: 4. CDR3 bases: TGTGCCACCAGTGACCCAACAGGGGGCTATGGCTACACCTTC. Its protein is CATSDPTGGYGYTF.

The chain has TRBV6-2 or TRBV6-3 and TRBJ2-7; 9 bases fit TRBD1. With 6 bases clipped from V and 1 base from J, the junction kept 7 bases outside the gene matches. CDR3 size: 15 residues. Germline assignment: CDR1 MNHEY and CDR2 SVGEGT. Here the CDR3 reads CASRKPGQGSYEQYF. In nucleotides, the CDR3 is TGTGCCAGCAGAAAACCGGGACAGGGATCCTACGAGCAGTACTTC.

This clonotype was seen at least ten times. The genes are TRBV11-2 and TRBJ2-5; 7 nucleotides align to TRBD2. The germline V gene encodes CDR1 SGHAT and CDR2 FQNNGV. V was clipped by 7 bases and J by 4 bases; unmatched bases: 9. This CDR3 has 14 residues. CDR3 in DNA: TGTGCCAGCACGAAGCGGGACCCCACAGAGACCCAGTACTTC. Residues: CASTKRDPTETQYF.

This clonotype showed up many times. The V call is TRBV3-1, the J call TRBJ1-6; no reliable D call. Germline CDR1 LGHDT, CDR2 YNNKEL (reference sequence). V lost 4 bases and J 5 bases, leaving 15 bases between the germline ends. The CDR3 totals 16 residues. The CDR3 DNA reads TGTGCCAGCAGCCCGAGATCGGCACCAAATAATTCACCCCTCCACTTT. Translating it yields CASSPRSAPNNSPLHF.

The chain employs TRBV7-2 and TRBJ2-5; a possible D gene is TRBD2 (5 bases). The CDR3 length is 15 residues. Germline CDR1 and CDR2: SGHTA and FQGNSA. V lost 5 bases to trimming and J lost 7 bases, with 20 bases between them. In DNA form, the CDR3 reads TGTGCCAGCAGCCCCGGGATCTTTACAAGGGCGACCCAGTACTTC. Translated: CASSPGIFTRATQYF.

This clonotype was picked up many times. V is TRBV12-3 or TRBV12-4 and J is TRBJ1-1; D is ambiguous. This CDR3 has 15 amino acids. Between the trimmed V and J ends, which lost 0 bases and 5 bases, there was a span of 13 bases. Here the CDR3 reads CASSLAPGEGTEAFF. The CDR3 DNA follows: TGTGCCAGCAGTTTAGCGCCCGGGGAGGGTACTGAAGCTTTCTTT.

This clonotype was seen many times. The gene calls are TRBV5-1 and TRBJ2-7; 7 nucleotides agree with TRBD2. V shed 0 bases, J shed 5 bases, and the junction held 11 bases outside the gene matches. Germline V CDR1 and CDR2: SGHRS, YFSETQ. CDR3 size: 16 residues. CDR3 nucleotide sequence: TGCGCCAGCAGCTTGGCCCCTAGCGGCACGCTCAACGAGCAGTACTTC. As protein: CASSLAPSGTLNEQYF.

The V and J genes are TRBV12-3 or TRBV12-4 and TRBJ1-2; D gene uncertain. The CDR3 length is 11 residues. The V end lost 6 bases, the J end lost 4 bases, and 6 bases lay between the germline ends. The CDR3 DNA follows: TGTGCCAGCAGCGGGGTCTATGGCTACACCTTC. Translation: CASSGVYGYTF.

Ten or more counts support this clonotype. The rearrangement joins TRBV20-1 to TRBJ1-5; TRBD1 aligns across 7 bases. The CDR3 contains 15 residues. Per germline, CDR1 DFQATT and CDR2 SNEGSKA (reference sequence). The V gene end was trimmed by 0 bases and the J gene end by 0 bases; junction bases not matched to a gene: 2. CDR3 DNA sequence: TGCAGTGCTAGAGAAGGGACAGATAGCAATCAGCCCCAGCATTTT. Translation: CSAREGTDSNQPQHF.

This rearrangement joins TRBV12-3 or TRBV12-4 to TRBJ2-5; unclear D gene. V was shortened by 3 bases and J by 1 base, with 9 bases between the two germline ends. The length of the CDR3 is 14 residues. CDR3 nucleotides: TGTGCCAGCAGTTTCCGGACGGGCCAAGAGACCCAGTACTTC. It specifies CASSFRTGQETQYF.

The table lists this clonotype with many counts. The CDR3 loop reads CASSRTGEVSAGELFF. DNA for the CDR3: TGCGCCAGCAGCCGAACAGGGGAAGTATCCGCCGGGGAGCTGTTTTTT. This sequence joins TRBV4-3 and TRBJ2-2; TRBD1 aligns across 7 bases. This CDR3 is 16 amino acids long. With 4 bases clipped from V and 6 bases from J, the junction kept 11 bases outside the gene matches. Germline CDR1 is LGHNA and CDR2 is YSLEER.

This clonotype was detected many times. The chain has TRBV12-3 or TRBV12-4 and TRBJ2-2; D possibly uses TRBD1 or TRBD2 (5 bases each). V was shortened by 6 bases and J by 5 bases, with 13 bases between the two germline ends. The CDR3 loop spans 14 amino acids. CDR3 nucleotides: TGTGCCAGCAGCGATACCGAGGGGACCGGGGAGCTGTTTTTT. It is translated as CASSDTEGTGELFF.

This clonotype was found many times. The chain recombines TRBV12-3 or TRBV12-4 with TRBJ2-5, with 8 bases lining up with TRBD2. With V trimmed by 3 bases and J by 3 bases, 6 bases remained unmatched. The CDR3 sequence is 15 residues long. CDR3 protein: CASSFRGGGKETQYF. In nucleotides, the CDR3 is TGTGCCAGCAGTTTTCGTGGCGGGGGGAAAGAGACCCAGTACTTC.

This clonotype came up many times. J is TRBJ2-5 and V is TRBV28, with D hard to call. Germline CDR1 MDHEN, CDR2 SYDVKM. This CDR3 has 13 residues. V was clipped by 4 bases and J by 3 bases, with 9 bases between them. In nucleotides, the CDR3 is TGTGCCAGCAGTTGGCGGAAAAAAGAGACCCAGTACTTC. This translates into CASSWRKKETQYF.

In this sample, this clonotype turned up many times. A much larger clone lies a single base off, so this may be a read error. The chain joins TRBV10-3 to TRBJ2-7; D uncertain. V was shortened by 10 bases and J by 3 bases, with 16 bases between the two germline ends. CDR1 is ENHRY, CDR2 SYGVKD, per germline. The CDR3 extends over 13 amino acids. CDR3 DNA: TGTGCCACCGCGGCCACGGACCTCTACGAGCAGTACTTC. Translation gives CATAATDLYEQYF.

The chain recombines TRBV6-2 or TRBV6-3 with TRBJ2-7, with unresolved D. CDR3 length equals 12 residues. Trimming cost V 8 bases and J 12 bases, with 20 bases left between them. The germline CDR1 and CDR2 sequences are MNHEY and SVGEGT. The CDR3: CASATVPRLWYF. The CDR3 region has the DNA TGTGCCAGCGCGACTGTACCTCGACTCTGGTACTTC.

This clonotype was recorded many times. The rearrangement uses TRBV19 and TRBJ1-1, with TRBD1 as a possible D gene (6 bases). Trimming left V 9 bases short and J 4 bases short, with 18 bases between. CDR3 size: 14 residues. CDR1 LNHDA and CDR2 SQIVND come from the germline V gene (reference sequence). The CDR3 nucleotides are TGTGCCAGGCATTCGGGGGGCGAGTGCACTGAAGCTTTCTTT. Translating it yields CARHSGGECTEAFF.

The chain is built from TRBV6-1 and TRBJ1-1; 8 positions agree with TRBD1. The CDR3 has 15 amino acids. Germline V CDR1 and CDR2: MNHNS, SASEGT. With 5 bases clipped from V and 4 bases from J, the junction kept 9 bases outside the gene matches. The DNA for the CDR3 is TGTGCCAGCAGTATGGGGACAGGTGGCTCCACTGAAGCTTTCTTT. Translated, it gives CASSMGTGGSTEAFF.

This clonotype was detected ten times or more. The J gene is TRBJ2-7, the V gene TRBV15, with 9 nucleotides matching TRBD1. V shed 3 bases, J shed 1 base, and the junction held 4 bases outside the gene matches. The germline V gene has CDR1 LNHNV and CDR2 YYDKDF (reference sequence). This CDR3 is built from 15 residues. CDR3 loop: CATSSTGGLSYEQYF. CDR3 DNA: TGTGCCACCAGCAGTACAGGGGGCCTTTCCTACGAGCAGTACTTC.

V is TRBV29-1 and J is TRBJ2-2; D remains unclear. CDR3 length equals 14 residues. V lost 3 bases and J 5 bases, leaving 13 bases between the germline ends. Looked up from germline, CDR1 is SQVTM and CDR2 is ANQGSEA. The CDR3 DNA is TGCAGCGTTGAGGGTACTACAATGACCGGGGAGCTGTTTTTT. Translating gives CSVEGTTMTGELFF.

This clonotype showed up many times. This chain's CDR3 is CASSYLAQGDEAFF. CDR3 bases: TGTGCCAGCAGTTACCTCGCACAGGGGGATGAAGCTTTCTTT. The chain recombines TRBV6-5 with TRBJ1-1; 8 bases fit TRBD1. The CDR3 is made up of 14 amino acids. Germline V gene lookup returns CDR1 MNHEY and CDR2 SVGAGI. The ends lost 2 bases at V and 7 bases at J; junction bases unmatched: 6.

This clonotype was seen only a few times. The rearrangement uses TRBV7-9 and TRBJ2-7; 10 bases are shared with TRBD2. In germline, CDR1 is SEHNR, CDR2 FQNEAQ (reference sequence). V lost 4 bases, J lost 6 bases, and 6 bases stayed unmatched. The CDR3 sequence is 14 residues long. CDR3 nucleotide sequence: TGTGCCAGCAGCTCCCAACTAGCGGGGCGCGAGCAGTACTTC. Its translation is CASSSQLAGREQYF.

This clonotype was counted ten times or more. The J gene is TRBJ1-5, the V gene TRBV6-1; D perhaps matches TRBD1 (5 bases). Trimming took off 2 bases at V and 0 bases at J, with 8 bases between the two ends. This CDR3 has 15 residues. Germline values: CDR1 MNHNS, CDR2 SASEGT. In nucleotides, the CDR3 is TGTGCCAGCAGTGAATGGGACGTTAGCAATCAGCCCCAGCATTTT. Translating it yields CASSEWDVSNQPQHF.

This clonotype has at least ten counts. One end of the junction varies from germline; a read error may be responsible. V gene TRBV6-1 combines with J gene TRBJ2-5, with a tentative D call TRBD1 (6 bases). The CDR3 extends over 14 amino acids. Germline loops: CDR1 MNHNS, CDR2 SASEGT. The CDR3 coding sequence is TGTGCCACCACTCTGGGGGCCCCACAAGAGGCCCAGTACTTC. This translates into CATTLGAPQEAQYF.

V usage is TRBV4-2 and J usage is TRBJ2-5; no definite D call. The germline gives CDR1 LGHNA, CDR2 YNFKEQ. Trimming removed 4 bases from V and 3 bases from J, with 12 bases in between. The CDR3 is made up of 14 amino acids. The CDR3: CASSLKVGKETQYF. Written as DNA, the CDR3 is TGTGCCAGCAGCCTCAAGGTGGGAAAAGAGACCCAGTACTTC.

This clonotype has at least ten counts. The rearrangement joins TRBV6-2 or TRBV6-3 to TRBJ2-7; 10 positions match TRBD2. Germline lookup yields CDR1 MNHEY and CDR2 SVGEGT. The ends lost 6 bases at V and 5 bases at J; junction bases unmatched: 10. The CDR3 has 15 amino acids. The CDR3 region has the DNA TGTGCCAGCAGCTTGAGCGGGAGGGAGGACGACGAGCAGTACTTC. It translates to CASSLSGREDDEQYF.

This clonotype has just a few counts. This chain uses TRBV12-5 with TRBJ1-5; D call uncertain. The length of the CDR3 is 13 residues. Trimming shortened V by 5 bases and J by 3 bases, and 8 bases separated the two germline ends. The germline V gene encodes CDR1 LGHNT and CDR2 FRNRAP. The CDR3 DNA reads as TGTGCTAGTGGTCGTGACGTCAATCAGCCCCAGCATTTT. This encodes CASGRDVNQPQHF.